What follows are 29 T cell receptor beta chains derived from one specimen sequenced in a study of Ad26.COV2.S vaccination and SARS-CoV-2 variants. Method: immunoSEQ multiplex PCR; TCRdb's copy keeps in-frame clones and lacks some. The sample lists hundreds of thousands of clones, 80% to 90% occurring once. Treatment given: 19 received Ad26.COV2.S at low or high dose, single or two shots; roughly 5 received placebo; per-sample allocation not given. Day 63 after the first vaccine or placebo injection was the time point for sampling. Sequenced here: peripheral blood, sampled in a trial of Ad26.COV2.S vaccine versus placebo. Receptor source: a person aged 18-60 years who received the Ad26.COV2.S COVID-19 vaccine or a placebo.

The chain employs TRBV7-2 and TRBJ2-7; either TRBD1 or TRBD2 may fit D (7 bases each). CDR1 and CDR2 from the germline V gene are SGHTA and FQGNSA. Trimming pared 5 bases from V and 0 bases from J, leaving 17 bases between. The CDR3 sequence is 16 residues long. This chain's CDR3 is CASSQGGGQSSYEQYF. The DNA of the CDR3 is TGTGCCAGCAGCCAAGGCGGGGGACAGAGCTCCTACGAGCAGTACTTC.

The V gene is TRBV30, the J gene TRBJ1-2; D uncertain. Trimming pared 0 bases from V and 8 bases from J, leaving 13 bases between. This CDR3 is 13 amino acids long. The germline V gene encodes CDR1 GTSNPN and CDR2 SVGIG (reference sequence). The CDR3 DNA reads TGTGCCTGGAGTGTACAAGCAGAGTCCGGCTACACCTTC. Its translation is CAWSVQAESGYTF.

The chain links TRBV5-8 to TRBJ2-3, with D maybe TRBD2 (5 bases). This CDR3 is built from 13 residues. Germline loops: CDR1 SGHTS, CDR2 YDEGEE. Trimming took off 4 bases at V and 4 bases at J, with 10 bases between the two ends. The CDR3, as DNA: TGTGCCAGCAGCGCGGGCCATCCAGATACGCAGTATTTT. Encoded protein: CASSAGHPDTQYF.

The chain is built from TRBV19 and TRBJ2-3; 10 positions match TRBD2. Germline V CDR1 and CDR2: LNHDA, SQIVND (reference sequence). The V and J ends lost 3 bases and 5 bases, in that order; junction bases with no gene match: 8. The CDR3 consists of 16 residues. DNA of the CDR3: TGTGCCAGTAGTATTCAGGTAGCGGGGGGACAAGATACGCAGTATTTT. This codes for CASSIQVAGGQDTQYF.

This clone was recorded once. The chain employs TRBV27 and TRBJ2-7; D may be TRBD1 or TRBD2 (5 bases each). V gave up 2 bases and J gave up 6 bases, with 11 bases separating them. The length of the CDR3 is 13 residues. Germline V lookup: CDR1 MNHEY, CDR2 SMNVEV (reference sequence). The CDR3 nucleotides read TGTGCCAGCAGTTTACCGACTGGGGGCGAGCAGTACTTC. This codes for CASSLPTGGEQYF.

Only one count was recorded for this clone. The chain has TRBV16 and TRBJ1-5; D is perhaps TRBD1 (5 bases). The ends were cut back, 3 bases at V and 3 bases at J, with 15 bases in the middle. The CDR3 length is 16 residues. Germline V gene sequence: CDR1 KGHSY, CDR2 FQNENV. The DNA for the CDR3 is TGTGCCAGCAGCCAGTCGGCAGGGTCGTACAATCAGCCCCAGCATTTT. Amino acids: CASSQSAGSYNQPQHF. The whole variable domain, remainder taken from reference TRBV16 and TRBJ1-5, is GEEVAQTPKHLVRGEGQKAKLYCAPIKGHSYVFWYQQVLKNEFKFLISFQNENVFDETGMPKERFSAKCLPNSPCSLEIQATKLEDSAVYFCASSQSAGSYNQPQHFGDGTRLSIL.

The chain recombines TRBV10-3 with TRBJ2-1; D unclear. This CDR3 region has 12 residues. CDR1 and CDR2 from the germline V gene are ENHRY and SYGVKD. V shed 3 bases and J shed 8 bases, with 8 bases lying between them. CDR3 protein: CAISEIEDEQFF. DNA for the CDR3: TGTGCCATCAGTGAAATAGAGGATGAGCAGTTCTTC.

The CDR3 DNA follows: TGTGCCACATCCCCCTCTTCCGAGCAGTACTTC. Translation gives CATSPSSEQYF. The chain uses TRBV10-3 and TRBJ2-7, with unresolved D. The germline gives CDR1 ENHRY, CDR2 SYGVKD. V was clipped by 10 bases and J by 6 bases, with 13 bases between them. The CDR3 is 11 residues long.

CDR3 region: CSVEEGRRYEQYF. The CDR3 nucleotides read TGCAGCGTTGAAGAGGGGAGACGCTACGAGCAGTACTTC. This chain links TRBV29-1 with TRBJ2-7, with a weak D call TRBD2 (5 bases). V was pared by 0 bases and J by 3 bases, with 9 bases between. The germline CDR1 and CDR2 sequences are SQVTM and ANQGSEA. This CDR3 has 13 amino acids.

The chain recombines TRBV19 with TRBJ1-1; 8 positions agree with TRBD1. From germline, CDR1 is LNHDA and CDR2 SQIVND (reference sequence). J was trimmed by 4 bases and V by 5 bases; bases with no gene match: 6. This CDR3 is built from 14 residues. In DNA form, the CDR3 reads TGTGCCAGTAGTCCCGGACAGGGTTGCACTGAAGCTTTCTTT. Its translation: CASSPGQGCTEAFF.

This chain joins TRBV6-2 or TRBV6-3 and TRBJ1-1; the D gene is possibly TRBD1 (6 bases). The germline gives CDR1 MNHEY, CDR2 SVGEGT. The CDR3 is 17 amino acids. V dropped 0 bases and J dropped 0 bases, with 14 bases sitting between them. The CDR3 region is CASSYSRGGEVNTEAFF. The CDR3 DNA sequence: TGTGCCAGCAGTTACTCGAGAGGGGGAGAGGTGAACACTGAAGCTTTCTTT.

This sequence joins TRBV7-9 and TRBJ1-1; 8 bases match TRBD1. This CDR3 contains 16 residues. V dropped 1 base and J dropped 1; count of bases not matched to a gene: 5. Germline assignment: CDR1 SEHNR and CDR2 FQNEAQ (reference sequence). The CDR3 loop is CASSLGRGLRNTEAFF. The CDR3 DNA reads TGTGCCAGCAGCTTAGGCAGGGGGCTAAGGAACACTGAAGCTTTCTTT. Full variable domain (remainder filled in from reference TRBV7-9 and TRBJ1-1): DTGVSQNPRHKITKRGQNVTFRCDPISEHNRLYWYRQTLGQGPEFLTYFQNEAQLEKSRLLSDRFSAERPKGSFSTLEIQRTEQGDSAMYLCASSLGRGLRNTEAFFGQGTRLTVV.

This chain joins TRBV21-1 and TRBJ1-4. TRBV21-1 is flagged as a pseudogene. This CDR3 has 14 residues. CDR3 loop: CASSTSATNEKLFF. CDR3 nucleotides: TGTGCCAGCTCTACCTCCGCAACTAATGAAAAACTGTTTTTT.

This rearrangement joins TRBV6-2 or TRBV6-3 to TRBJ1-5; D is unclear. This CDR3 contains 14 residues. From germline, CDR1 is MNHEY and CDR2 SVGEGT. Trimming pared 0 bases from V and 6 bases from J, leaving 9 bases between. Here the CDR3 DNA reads TGTGCCAGCAGTTACTCAGACGGAGGTCAGCCCCAGCATTTT. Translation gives CASSYSDGGQPQHF.

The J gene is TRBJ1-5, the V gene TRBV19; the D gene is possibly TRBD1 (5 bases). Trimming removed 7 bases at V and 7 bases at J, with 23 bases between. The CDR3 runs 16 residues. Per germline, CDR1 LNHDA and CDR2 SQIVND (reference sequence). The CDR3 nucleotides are TGTGCCAGTAACGCCGGGACTCTTTTGGGCGGGCAGCCCCAGCATTTT. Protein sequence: CASNAGTLLGGQPQHF.

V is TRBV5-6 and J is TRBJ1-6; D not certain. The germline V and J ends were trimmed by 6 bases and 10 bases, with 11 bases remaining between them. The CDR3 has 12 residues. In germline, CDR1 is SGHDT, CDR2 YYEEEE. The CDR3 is CASNLLRSPLHF. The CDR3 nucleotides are TGTGCCAGCAACCTCTTGCGATCACCCCTCCACTTT.

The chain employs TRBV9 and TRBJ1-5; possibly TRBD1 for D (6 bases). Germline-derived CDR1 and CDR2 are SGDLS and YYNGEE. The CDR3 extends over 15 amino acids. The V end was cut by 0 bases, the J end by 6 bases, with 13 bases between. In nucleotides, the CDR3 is TGTGCCAGCAGCGTAGGAACAGGGATCGGTCAGCCCCAGCATTTT. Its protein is CASSVGTGIGQPQHF.

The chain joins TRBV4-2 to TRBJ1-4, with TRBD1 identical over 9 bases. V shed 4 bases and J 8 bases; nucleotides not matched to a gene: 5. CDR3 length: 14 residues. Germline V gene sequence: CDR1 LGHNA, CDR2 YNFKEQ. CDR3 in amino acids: CASSRDRVGEKLFF. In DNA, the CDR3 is TGTGCCAGCAGCCGGGACAGGGTAGGGGAAAAACTGTTTTTT.

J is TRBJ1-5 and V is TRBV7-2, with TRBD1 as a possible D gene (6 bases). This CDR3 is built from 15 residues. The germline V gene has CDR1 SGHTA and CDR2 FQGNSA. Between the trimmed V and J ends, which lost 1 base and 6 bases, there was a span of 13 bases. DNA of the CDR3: TGTGCCAGCAGCTTAGTGGCAGGGGTGGGTCAGCCCCAGCATTTT. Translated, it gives CASSLVAGVGQPQHF.

The CDR3 loop reads CASRPTGDYGYTF. In DNA form, the CDR3 reads TGTGCCAGCAGGCCTACAGGGGACTATGGCTACACCTTC. The chain carries TRBV5-5 and TRBJ1-2; the match to TRBD1 covers 7 bases. With 5 bases clipped from V and 3 bases from J, the junction kept 4 bases outside the gene matches. This CDR3 has 13 amino acids. Germline V gene sequence: CDR1 SGHKS, CDR2 YYEKEE (reference sequence). Full variable domain (missing parts from reference TRBV5-5 and TRBJ1-2): DAGVTQSPTHLIKTRGQQVTLRCSPISGHKSVSWYQQVLGQGPQFIFQYYEKEERGRGNFPDRFSARQFPNYSSELNVNALLLGDSALYLCASRPTGDYGYTFGSGTRLTVV.

The CDR3 protein is CASSLGRPGGYTF. The CDR3 nucleotides read TGTGCCAGCAGTCTTGGACGGCCTGGGGGCTACACCTTC. The gene calls are TRBV12-3 or TRBV12-4 and TRBJ1-2; D gene uncertain. This CDR3 is built from 13 residues. Trimming took 5 bases from V and 8 from J, leaving 15 bases between them.

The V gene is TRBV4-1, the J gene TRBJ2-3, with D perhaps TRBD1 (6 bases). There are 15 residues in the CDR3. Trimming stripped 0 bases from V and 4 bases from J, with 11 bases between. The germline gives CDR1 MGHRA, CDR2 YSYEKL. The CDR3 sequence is CASSQDGGWADTQYF. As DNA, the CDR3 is TGCGCCAGCAGCCAAGATGGGGGCTGGGCAGATACGCAGTATTTT.

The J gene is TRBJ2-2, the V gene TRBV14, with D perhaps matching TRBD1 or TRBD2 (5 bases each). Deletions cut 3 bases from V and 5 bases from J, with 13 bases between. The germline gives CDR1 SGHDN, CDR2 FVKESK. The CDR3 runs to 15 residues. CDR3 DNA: TGTGCCAGCAGCCATGACGGGACCGTGACCGGGGAGCTGTTTTTT. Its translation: CASSHDGTVTGELFF.

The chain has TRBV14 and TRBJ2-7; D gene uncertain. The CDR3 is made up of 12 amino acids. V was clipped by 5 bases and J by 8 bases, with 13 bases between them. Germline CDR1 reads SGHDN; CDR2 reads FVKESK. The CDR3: CASSFRSRQQYF. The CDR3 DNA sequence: TGTGCCAGCAGCTTCCGGTCCCGGCAGCAGTACTTC.

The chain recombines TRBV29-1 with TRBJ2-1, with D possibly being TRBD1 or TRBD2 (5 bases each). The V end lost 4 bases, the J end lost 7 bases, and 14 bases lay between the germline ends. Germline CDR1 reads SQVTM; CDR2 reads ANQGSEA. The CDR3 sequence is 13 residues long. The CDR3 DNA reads TGCAGCGTTGCGCCGGGGCCGATAAATGAGCAGTTCTTC. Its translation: CSVAPGPINEQFF.

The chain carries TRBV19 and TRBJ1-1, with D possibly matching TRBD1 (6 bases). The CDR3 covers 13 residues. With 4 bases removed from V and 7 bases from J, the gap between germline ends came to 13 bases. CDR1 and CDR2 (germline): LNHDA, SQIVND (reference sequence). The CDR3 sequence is CASSKGGRGEAFF. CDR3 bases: TGTGCCAGTAGTAAGGGCGGCAGGGGTGAAGCTTTCTTT.

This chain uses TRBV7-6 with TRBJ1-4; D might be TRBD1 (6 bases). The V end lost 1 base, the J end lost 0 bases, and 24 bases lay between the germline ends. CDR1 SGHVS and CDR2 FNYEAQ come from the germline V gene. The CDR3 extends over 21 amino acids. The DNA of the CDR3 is TGTGCCAGCAGCTTAGGTAAGGGGGGGCGGGTTCATGACCCAACTAATGAAAAACTGTTTTTT. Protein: CASSLGKGGRVHDPTNEKLFF. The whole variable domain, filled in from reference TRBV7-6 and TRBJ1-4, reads GAGVSQSPRYKVTKRGQDVALRCDPISGHVSLYWYRQALGQGPEFLTYFNYEAQQDKSGLPNDRFSAERPEGSISTLTIQRTEQRDSAMYRCASSLGKGGRVHDPTNEKLFFGSGTQLSVL.

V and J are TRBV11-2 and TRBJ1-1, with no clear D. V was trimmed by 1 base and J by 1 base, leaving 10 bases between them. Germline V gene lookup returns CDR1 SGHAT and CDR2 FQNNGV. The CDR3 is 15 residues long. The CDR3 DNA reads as TGTGCCAGCAGCTTAGGAGCCTTGGAGAACACTGAAGCTTTCTTT. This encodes CASSLGALENTEAFF. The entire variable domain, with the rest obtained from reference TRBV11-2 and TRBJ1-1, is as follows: EAGVAQSPRYKIIEKRQSVAFWCNPISGHATLYWYQQILGQGPKLLIQFQNNGVVDDSQLPKDRFSAERLKGVDSTLKIQPAKLEDSAVYLCASSLGALENTEAFFGQGTRLTVV.

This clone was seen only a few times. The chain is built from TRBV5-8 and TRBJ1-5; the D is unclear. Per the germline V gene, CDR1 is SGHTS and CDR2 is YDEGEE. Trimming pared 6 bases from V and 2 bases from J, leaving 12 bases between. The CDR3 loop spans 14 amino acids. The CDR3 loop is CASNLLWGNQPQHF. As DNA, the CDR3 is TGTGCCAGCAATTTATTGTGGGGCAATCAGCCCCAGCATTTT.